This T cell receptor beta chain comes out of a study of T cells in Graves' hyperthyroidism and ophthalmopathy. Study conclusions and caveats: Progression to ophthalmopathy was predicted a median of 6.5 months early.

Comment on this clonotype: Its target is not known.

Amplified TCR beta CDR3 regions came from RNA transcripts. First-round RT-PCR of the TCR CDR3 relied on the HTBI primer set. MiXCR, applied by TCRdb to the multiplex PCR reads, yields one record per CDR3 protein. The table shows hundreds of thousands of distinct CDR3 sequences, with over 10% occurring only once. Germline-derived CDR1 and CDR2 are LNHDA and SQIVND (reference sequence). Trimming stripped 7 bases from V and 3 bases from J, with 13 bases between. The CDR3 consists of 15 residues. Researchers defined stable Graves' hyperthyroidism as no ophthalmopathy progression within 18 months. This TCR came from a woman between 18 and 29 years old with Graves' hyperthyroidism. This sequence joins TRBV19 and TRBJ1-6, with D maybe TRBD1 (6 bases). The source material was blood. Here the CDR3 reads CASTTGQHYNSPLHF. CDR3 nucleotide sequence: TGTGCCAGTACTACAGGACAGCACTATAATTCACCCCTCCACTTT.